These T cell receptor beta chains were read from a single sample in a study of OX40 agonist ivuxolimab in advanced cancers. Using immunoSEQ multiplex PCR, the repertoire was profiled, and TCRdb retains in-frame clones only, with some absent. This table has roughly 100,000 clones, approximately 87% appearing once. Sequenced material: CD4+ or CD8+ T cells sorted from blood, taken in a trial of the OX40 agonist ivuxolimab. The receptors shown here come from an adult with an advanced solid tumor such as melanoma, head and neck, liver or kidney cancer. The CDR3 runs from the conserved cysteine through the conserved F or W. D genes are given only for firm matches. Some rows have no size entry. The others give once, few or many, or a class for an expanded clone.

TRBD2	TRBJ2-1	TRBV7-2	-	TGTGCCAGCAGCTTAACCTTAGCGGGCACTTCCAATGAGCAGTTCTTC	CASSLTLAGTSNEQFF
-	TRBJ1-2	TRBV6-1	-	TGTGCCAGCAGTGCAGGGAACTATGGCTACACCTTC	CASSAGNYGYTF
-	TRBJ1-3	TRBV7-2	few	TGTGCCAGCAGCTCGTTAATCGGAAACACCATATATTTT	CASSSLIGNTIYF
-	TRBJ1-3	TRBV6-1	-	TGTGCCAGCAGTGCTGATGTGGCCCCTGGGTTCGGTGGAAACACCATATATTTT	CASSADVAPGFGGNTIYF
TRBD1	TRBJ1-2	TRBV25-1	-	TGTGCCAGCAGTCTATGGACAGGGATCGATGGCTACACCTTC	CASSLWTGIDGYTF
-	TRBJ2-3	TRBV5-5	once	TGTGCCAGCAGCCTACGAGGGGGCACAGATACGCAGTATTTT	CASSLRGGTDTQYF
-	TRBJ1-1	TRBV19	once	TGTGCCAGTAGTATGCTCCGGGGACGAACTGGCGACACTGAAGCTTTCTTT	CASSMLRGRTGDTEAFF
-	TRBJ1-2	TRBV6-5	-	TGTGCCAGCAGCGGATTTAGTCCTAACTATGGCTACACCTTC	CASSGFSPNYGYTF
-	TRBJ1-6	TRBV30	few	TGTGCCTGGGCGGGGATGGTCAGGAATTCACCCCTCCACTTT	CAWAGMVRNSPLHF
TRBD1	TRBJ1-2	TRBV4-1	few	TGCGCCAGCAGCCCCGACAGGGACTATGGCTACACCTTC	CASSPDRDYGYTF
-	TRBJ2-2	TRBV7-2	-	TGTGCCAGCAGCTTAGGGCTTCAGGGAAACACCGGGGAGCTGTTTTTT	CASSLGLQGNTGELFF
TRBD2	TRBJ2-3	TRBV5-1	once	TGCGCCAGCAGCTTGCGACTAGCGGGCCTAAGAGATACGCAGTATTTT	CASSLRLAGLRDTQYF
-	TRBJ2-3	TRBV7-3	-	TGTGCCAGCAGCTCGAGGTCAGCAGATACGCAGTATTTT	CASSSRSADTQYF
-	TRBJ1-5	TRBV30	-	TGTGCCTGGAGTTTAGTCAATCAGCCCCAGCATTTT	CAWSLVNQPQHF
-	TRBJ2-3	TRBV5-4	-	TGTGCCAGCAGCCCCGCCCCATCCACAGATACGCAGTATTTT	CASSPAPSTDTQYF
-	TRBJ2-5	TRBV10-3	-	TGTGCCATCAGTGAGCCAAGGGAGACCCAGTACTTC	CAISEPRETQYF
TRBD2	TRBJ2-1	TRBV5-1	-	TGCGCCAGCAGCTCCCGGACTAGCGGGATCGGCTCCTACAATGAGCAGTTCTTC	CASSSRTSGIGSYNEQFF
TRBD2	TRBJ2-1	TRBV19	few	TGTGCCAGTAGTACCTCGGGAGGAGGGGTCAATGAGCAGTTCTTC	CASSTSGGGVNEQFF
TRBD1	TRBJ1-5	TRBV12-5	-	TGTGCTAGTGAGACAGGGGGCGCCGGGCAGCCCCAGCATTTT	CASETGGAGQPQHF
TRBD1	TRBJ2-7	TRBV6-6	-	TGTGCTTCCAGGGCAGGGGGTTACTACGAGCAGTACTTC	CASRAGGYYEQYF
TRBD2	TRBJ2-5	TRBV7-2	-	TGTGCCAGCAGCTTAGGACTAGCGGGCGAGGGAGAGACCCAGTACTTC	CASSLGLAGEGETQYF
TRBD1	TRBJ1-2	TRBV5-4	-	TGTGCCAGCAGCTTCCGGGACAGCCTACCTTCGGATGGCTACACCTTC	CASSFRDSLPSDGYTF
-	TRBJ1-1	TRBV6-6	-	TGTGCCAGCACCGACGGCGGGTTGAACACTGAAGCTTTCTTT	CASTDGGLNTEAFF
-	TRBJ2-7	TRBV12-2	once	TGTGCAAGTCGCCCCACAGGGTCCTACGAGCAGTACTTC	CASRPTGSYEQYF
-	TRBJ2-1	TRBV14	-	TGTGCCAGCAGCCGAGGACTTGGGCGTTACAATGAGCAGTTCTTC	CASSRGLGRYNEQFF
-	TRBJ2-7	TRBV4-1	-	TGCGCCAGCAGCCAAGTGGGGGGCTCAGGCTACGAGCAGTACTTC	CASSQVGGSGYEQYF
TRBD1	TRBJ2-7	TRBV6-5	-	TGTGCCAGCAGCCTCGGACAGGGGAGCTCCTACGAGCAGTACTTC	CASSLGQGSSYEQYF
-	TRBJ2-7	TRBV10-3	-	TGTGCCATCAGTGAGTCGATGGGCGGAACCTACGAGCAGTACTTC	CAISESMGGTYEQYF
TRBD1	TRBJ1-1	TRBV10-3	-	TGTGCCATCAGTGAGCCGATATCGGTAAGCCGGGACAGGGCGACTGAAGCTTTCTTT	CAISEPISVSRDRATEAFF
TRBD1	TRBJ2-1	TRBV30	-	TGTGCCTGGAATCGACAGGGGTCATTTAGTGAGCAGTTCTTC	CAWNRQGSFSEQFF
-	TRBJ2-5	TRBV6-1	-	TGTGCCAGCAGTGAAGCGACTGCCGTTGGGACCCAGTACTTC	CASSEATAVGTQYF
TRBD1	TRBJ1-2	TRBV25-1	-	TGTGCCAGCAGTGAACCGGGACAGAAAACCTATGGCTACACCTTC	CASSEPGQKTYGYTF
TRBD2	TRBJ2-5	TRBV9	-	TGTGCCAGCAGCGTAGGACTAGCGGGAGGAGAGACCCAGTACTTC	CASSVGLAGGETQYF
-	TRBJ1-2	TRBV10-3	-	TGTGCCATCAGACTAGGAGCAGGGGAATCGTATGGCTACACCTTC	CAIRLGAGESYGYTF
TRBD1	TRBJ2-5	TRBV7-2	-	TGTGCCAGCAGCTTAGCCCCGGACAGGGATGAGACCCAGTACTTC	CASSLAPDRDETQYF
-	TRBJ2-7	TRBV4-1	-	TGCGCCAGCAGCCTAGGGATTTCCTCCTCCTACGAGCAGTACTTC	CASSLGISSSYEQYF
TRBD2	TRBJ2-7	TRBV4-1	-	TGCGCCAGCAGCCAAGAGCGGGGGGGATCCTACGAGCAGTACTTC	CASSQERGGSYEQYF
-	TRBJ2-7	TRBV20-1	-	TGCAGTTTCTCGAGCTCCTACGAGCAGTACTTC	CSFSSSYEQYF
-	TRBJ2-1	TRBV11-3	-	TGTGCCAGCAGGAAGGGTGGGGGTGCGGGCCGAGGCGCCTACAATGAGCAGTTCTTC	CASRKGGGAGRGAYNEQFF
-	TRBJ1-4	TRBV5-1	-	TGCGCCAGCAGCTTGTATGGCCTTCTTTCCGGGAAACTGTTTTTT	CASSLYGLLSGKLFF
-	TRBJ1-1	TRBV7-8	-	TGTGCCAGCAGGAGGGGGGTAGGGGAAGTCACTGAAGCTTTCTTT	CASRRGVGEVTEAFF
-	TRBJ1-4	TRBV29-1	-	TGCAGCGTTGAAGACAGGGGCGAGGTACGGGAAAAACTGTTTTTT	CSVEDRGEVREKLFF
-	TRBJ1-4	TRBV21-1	-	TGTGCCAGCAGCAGTTCCTCGGAGTTGAATCAGGAAAAACTGTTTTTT	CASSSSSELNQEKLFF
TRBD1	TRBJ2-3	TRBV11-3	-	TGTGCCAGCAGCCTCGGGACAGGTTGGGCAGATACGCAGTATTTT	CASSLGTGWADTQYF
-	TRBJ1-2	TRBV2	-	TGTGCCAGCAGCGACAAGACTAGCTATGGCTACACCTTC	CASSDKTSYGYTF
-	TRBJ1-4	TRBV5-6	-	TGTGCCAGCAGCTCTGGACAGCTAAATGAAAAACTGTTTTTT	CASSSGQLNEKLFF
-	TRBJ2-7	TRBV11-2	-	TGTGCCAGCAGCTTAAACACAGATTCCTACGAGCAGTACTTC	CASSLNTDSYEQYF
-	TRBJ2-7	TRBV7-3	few	TGTGCCAGCGCCCCCGGGCCCAACAACGAGCAGTACTTC	CASAPGPNNEQYF
TRBD1	TRBJ2-2	TRBV11-3	-	TGTGCCAGCAGCTTGGGGTCCGGGACAGGGAACACCGGGGAGCTGTTTTTT	CASSLGSGTGNTGELFF
-	TRBJ1-1	TRBV7-2	-	TGTGCCAGCAGCTATGGACACAACACTGAAGCTTTCTTT	CASSYGHNTEAFF
-	TRBJ2-5	TRBV2	-	TGTGCCAGCAAGAAGGGGCTGATAGAGACCCAGTACTTC	CASKKGLIETQYF